The 29 T cell receptor beta chains in this list originate from one sample, sequenced in a study of a mutant IDH1 vaccine in newly diagnosed glioma. As to time point: week 11, during vaccination. Every vaccine dose comprised 300 ug of mutant IDH1 20-mer peptide plus topical imiquimod. TCRdb's copy holds only in-frame clones and misses some; the assay was immunoSEQ multiplex PCR. The table lists some 130,000 clones, around three quarters of them singletons, with 5.5% in the top ten. These TCRs' antigens remain unknown. This sample comprised PBMCs, obtained from a glioma patient whose treatment included an IDH1 peptide vaccine. Receptor source: a man aged 40-49 years with glioma.

The chain links TRBV28 to TRBJ2-7; D is unclear. Per the germline V gene, CDR1 is MDHEN and CDR2 is SYDVKM. The CDR3 has 15 amino acids. V lost 4 bases and J 3 bases, leaving 16 bases between the germline ends. The CDR3 bases are TGTGCCAGCAGTTACCTAGTGGGATTGGACTACGAGCAGTACTTC. It encodes CASSYLVGLDYEQYF.

As DNA, the CDR3 is TGTGCCAGCATCGGCCGACAGGCAAGCACAGATACGCAGTATTTT. Encoded protein: CASIGRQASTDTQYF. This sequence joins TRBV25-1 and TRBJ2-3, with D maybe TRBD1 (6 bases). Germline V gene sequence: CDR1 MGHDK, CDR2 SYGVNS. Trimming removed 7 bases from V and 0 bases from J, with 14 bases in between. The CDR3 is 15 amino acids.

The chain carries TRBV19 and TRBJ2-7; the D gene is possibly TRBD1 (5 bases). Trimming took off 0 bases at V and 0 bases at J, with 15 bases between the two ends. CDR1 and CDR2 from the germline V gene are LNHDA and SQIVND (reference sequence). The CDR3 loop spans 17 amino acids. The CDR3 reads CASSIDGRARNSYEQYF. In nucleotides, the CDR3 is TGTGCCAGTAGTATAGATGGCAGGGCCCGAAACTCCTACGAGCAGTACTTC.

The CDR3 nucleotides are TGCAGCGTTGAAGGGCAGGGCACCTACGAGCAGTACTTC. This encodes CSVEGQGTYEQYF. The chain couples TRBV29-1 to TRBJ2-5; maybe TRBD1 (5 bases). With the DNA end fitting TRBJ2-7 better, the J assignment may be wrong. Germline loops: CDR1 SQVTM, CDR2 ANQGSEA. The CDR3 totals 13 residues.

The sample holds one count of this clone. V and J are TRBV5-5 and TRBJ1-1, with a tentative D call TRBD1 (6 bases). CDR3 size: 15 residues. V lost 4 bases and J lost 0, with 13 bases in between. Germline lookup yields CDR1 SGHKS and CDR2 YYEKEE (reference sequence). CDR3 in amino acids: CASSRWDTMNTEAFF. CDR3 bases: TGTGCCAGCAGCCGCTGGGACACCATGAACACTGAAGCTTTCTTT.

This chain links TRBV11-2 with TRBJ1-2; possibly TRBD1 for D (6 bases). The CDR3 has 13 amino acids. CDR1 and CDR2 from the germline V gene are SGHAT and FQNNGV. V was trimmed by 5 bases and J by 6 bases, leaving 13 bases between them. Here the CDR3 reads CASSLDRYDGYTF. Here the CDR3 DNA reads TGTGCCAGCAGCCTCGACAGGTACGATGGCTACACCTTC. Full variable domain (missing parts from reference TRBV11-2 and TRBJ1-2): EAGVAQSPRYKIIEKRQSVAFWCNPISGHATLYWYQQILGQGPKLLIQFQNNGVVDDSQLPKDRFSAERLKGVDSTLKIQPAKLEDSAVYLCASSLDRYDGYTFGSGTRLTVV.

The chain couples TRBV27 to TRBJ1-1; D remains unclear. CDR3 length: 15 amino acids. In germline, CDR1 is MNHEY, CDR2 SMNVEV (reference sequence). The V end was cut by 5 bases, the J end by 3 bases, with 16 bases between. The CDR3 reads CASSAPPVGYTEAFF. In DNA form, the CDR3 reads TGTGCCAGCAGTGCCCCCCCGGTCGGATACACTGAAGCTTTCTTT.

The chain combines TRBV5-1 with TRBJ2-5; a possible D gene is TRBD2 (5 bases). Trimming took off 0 bases at V and 1 base at J, with 7 bases between the two ends. The length of the CDR3 is 14 residues. Germline V gene sequence: CDR1 SGHRS, CDR2 YFSETQ. This CDR3 is CASSLVLAQETQYF. The CDR3 bases are TGCGCCAGCAGCTTGGTTCTAGCCCAAGAGACCCAGTACTTC.

The chain carries TRBV5-4 and TRBJ2-7; tentative D call: TRBD2 (6 bases). The CDR3 covers 15 residues. Germline V CDR1 and CDR2: SGHNT, YYREEE (reference sequence). Deletions cut 0 bases from V and 3 bases from J, with 13 bases between. The CDR3 is CASSLGTGDSYEQYF. As DNA, the CDR3 is TGTGCCAGCAGCTTGGGGACGGGGGATAGCTACGAGCAGTACTTC. The complete variable domain, with remaining parts taken from reference TRBV5-4 and TRBJ2-7, reads ETGVTQSPTHLIKTRGQQVTLRCSSQSGHNTVSWYQQALGQGPQFIFQYYREEENGRGNFPPRFSGLQFPNYSSELNVNALELDDSALYLCASSLGTGDSYEQYFGPGTRLTVT.

V and J are TRBV7-2 and TRBJ1-2; a possible D gene is TRBD1 (6 bases). V lost 2 bases, J lost 8 bases, and 21 bases lay in between. Germline V CDR1 and CDR2: SGHTA, FQGNSA. The CDR3 is made up of 16 amino acids. This CDR3 is CASSLTRTALLGGYTF. CDR3 in DNA: TGTGCCAGCAGCTTAACTCGGACAGCCTTATTGGGGGGCTACACCTTC.

This clone was recorded a few times. The chain carries TRBV29-1 and TRBJ1-1; D is undetermined. Deletions cut 7 bases from V and 5 bases from J, with 14 bases between. The germline CDR1 and CDR2 sequences are SQVTM and ANQGSEA. CDR3 size: 12 residues. The CDR3 DNA is TGCAGCGCCTCCGCGGACGGGACTGAAGCTTTCTTT. Protein product: CSASADGTEAFF.

The rearrangement uses TRBV18 and TRBJ1-1; 7 bases are a match to TRBD1. This CDR3 region has 15 residues. Germline V gives CDR1 KGHSH, CDR2 LQKENI. The junction had 7 bases not matched to a gene; V was cut back by 3 bases and J by 3 bases. This CDR3 is CASSPRQGIDTEAFF. CDR3 coding DNA: TGTGCCAGCTCACCTCGACAGGGCATCGACACTGAAGCTTTCTTT.

The CDR3 sequence: CASSQDRGIGNSPLHF. The DNA of the CDR3 is TGCGCCAGCAGTCAGGACAGGGGCATAGGGAATTCACCCCTCCACTTT. The chain recombines TRBV4-3 with TRBJ1-6; 9 nucleotides align to TRBD1. Germline V lookup: CDR1 LGHNA, CDR2 YSLEER. V dropped 6 bases and J dropped 7; count of bases not matched to a gene: 10. CDR3 length: 16 residues.

This clone was counted only a few times. The same CDR3 also results from other DNA sequences found in this sample. The CDR3 nucleotides are TGCGCCAGCAGCTTGGGGGCTAACACAGATACGCAGTATTTT. This encodes CASSLGANTDTQYF. The chain carries TRBV5-1 and TRBJ2-3; D unresolved. CDR3 length equals 14 residues. CDR1 is SGHRS, CDR2 YFSETQ, per germline. Between the trimmed V and J ends, which lost 0 bases and 2 bases, there was a span of 7 bases. Full variable domain (remainder filled in from reference TRBV5-1 and TRBJ2-3): KAGVTQTPRYLIKTRGQQVTLSCSPISGHRSVSWYQQTPGQGLQFLFEYFSETQRNKGNFPGRFSGRQFSNSRSEMNVSTLELGDSALYLCASSLGANTDTQYFGPGTRLTVL.

V and J are TRBV7-9 and TRBJ2-3, with TRBD1 matching 9 bases. From germline, CDR1 is SEHNR and CDR2 FQNEAQ (reference sequence). V lost 5 bases and J lost 4; bases outside the gene matches: 10. This CDR3 is built from 16 residues. CDR3 region: CASSPRTGEAPDTQYF. CDR3 in DNA: TGTGCCAGCAGCCCAAGGACAGGGGAGGCACCAGATACGCAGTATTTT.

On this clone itself: An end of the junction does not agree with germline; a read error may underlie this. V and J are TRBV7-3 and TRBJ2-7; D unclear. Looked up from germline, CDR1 is SGHTA and CDR2 is FQGTGA. This CDR3 spans 11 amino acids. CDR3 sequence (DNA): TGTGCCAGCAGCTTAACGACGCGACTCTTTTTC. Translation: CASSLTTRLFF.

The J gene is TRBJ2-1, the V gene TRBV11-2; weak D call: TRBD2 (5 bases). Looked up from germline, CDR1 is SGHAT and CDR2 is FQNNGV. The germline V and J ends were trimmed by 5 bases and 5 bases, with 22 bases remaining between them. This CDR3 has 17 amino acids. The DNA of the CDR3 is TGTGCCAGCAGCCGTTTCTATCTAGCAAACGAAAACAATGAGCAGTTCTTC. The encoded protein is CASSRFYLANENNEQFF.

V usage is TRBV6-1 and J usage is TRBJ2-5; weak D call: TRBD2 (7 bases). The CDR3 totals 13 residues. Germline V lookup: CDR1 MNHNS, CDR2 SASEGT. The germline V and J ends were trimmed by 7 bases and 5 bases, with 14 bases remaining between them. DNA for the CDR3: TGTGCCAGCAAGGCGGGGGCGCGGGAGACCCAGTACTTC. It specifies CASKAGARETQYF.

The chain carries TRBV5-4 and TRBJ2-5; 14 bases fit TRBD2. CDR3 size: 17 residues. V dropped 4 bases and J dropped 0; count of bases not matched to a gene: 5. The germline V gene has CDR1 SGHNT and CDR2 YYREEE (reference sequence). The CDR3 region has the DNA TGTGCCAGCAGCCCCGGGACTAGCGGGAGAAACCAAGAGACCCAGTACTTC. This codes for CASSPGTSGRNQETQYF.

This clone was seen only once. An end of the junction does not agree with germline; a read error may underlie this. The chain combines TRBV7-7 with TRBJ2-1; TRBD2 matches 13 bases. Germline loops: CDR1 SSHAT, CDR2 FNYEAQ (reference sequence). This CDR3 contains 17 residues. CDR3 sequence reads: CASSPGTSGKLGDEQFF. CDR3 bases: TGTGCTAGCAGCCCCGGGACTAGCGGGAAATTGGGAGATGAGCAGTTCTTC.

J is TRBJ2-2 and V is TRBV7-6, with 7 bases that match TRBD1. CDR3 length: 15 residues. The V gene's germline CDR1 is SGHVS and CDR2 FNYEAQ. J lost 0 bases, V lost 7 bases, and 5 bases had no gene match. CDR3 nucleotide sequence: TGTGCCAGCACAGTGACAGGGACGAACACCGGGGAGCTGTTTTTT. It codes for CASTVTGTNTGELFF.

The chain employs TRBV4-3 and TRBJ1-1, with D tentatively TRBD1 (6 bases). V shed 0 bases and J shed 6 bases, with 11 bases lying between them. The germline V gene has CDR1 LGHNA and CDR2 YSLEER. The CDR3 spans 14 residues. This CDR3 is CASSQDGGAAEAFF. The CDR3 region has the DNA TGCGCCAGCAGCCAAGATGGGGGGGCGGCTGAAGCTTTCTTT.

The chain uses TRBV5-5 and TRBJ2-7; 9 positions agree with TRBD1. Germline trimming cut 4 bases from V and 7 bases from J; bases unmatched to any gene: 24. Germline CDR1 and CDR2: SGHKS and YYEKEE (reference sequence). The CDR3 is 19 residues long. The CDR3 sequence: CASSPVRGTTGGVGREQYF. The CDR3 DNA follows: TGTGCCAGCAGCCCCGTCAGGGGCACCACAGGGGGCGTAGGGAGGGAGCAGTACTTC.

The chain links TRBV5-5 to TRBJ2-1; a weak D match, TRBD1 (5 bases). The CDR3 spans 14 residues. Germline assignment: CDR1 SGHKS and CDR2 YYEKEE (reference sequence). V was cut by 0 bases and J by 9 bases, with 13 bases left in between. For the CDR3, the DNA is TGTGCCAGCAGCTTGGCCGAAAGGGGAAGTGAGCAGTTCTTC. It encodes CASSLAERGSEQFF.

The chain couples TRBV15 to TRBJ2-3; D possibly matches TRBD1 or TRBD2 (5 bases each). The V end was cut by 5 bases, the J end by 1 base, with 16 bases between. The CDR3 extends over 16 amino acids. The V gene's germline CDR1 is LNHNV and CDR2 YYDKDF (reference sequence). For the CDR3, the DNA is TGTGCCACCAGCGGGGCCAGGGAGACGGGCACAGATACGCAGTATTTT. This translates into CATSGARETGTDTQYF.

The J gene is TRBJ2-5, the V gene TRBV9; 10 nucleotides align to TRBD1. Per the germline V gene, CDR1 is SGDLS and CDR2 is YYNGEE. Trimming took 3 bases from V and 4 from J; bases not matched to a gene: 3. The CDR3 loop spans 14 amino acids. DNA of the CDR3: TGTGCCAGCAGCGAAAGACAGGGGGCAGAGACCCAGTACTTC. It specifies CASSERQGAETQYF.

This chain's CDR3 is CASSQDGTVPNLYGYTF. For the CDR3, the DNA is TGCGCCAGCAGCCAAGATGGGACAGTGCCAAACCTCTATGGCTACACCTTC. The rearrangement uses TRBV4-3 and TRBJ1-2; 7 nucleotides match TRBD1. CDR3 size: 17 residues. The V gene end was trimmed by 0 bases and the J gene end by 4 bases; junction bases not matched to a gene: 11. Germline V lookup: CDR1 LGHNA, CDR2 YSLEER.

The V gene is TRBV7-2, the J gene TRBJ2-7; D is unclear. The V end lost 6 bases, the J end lost 2 bases, and 8 bases lay between the germline ends. The V gene's germline CDR1 is SGHTA and CDR2 FQGNSA. This CDR3 comprises 12 residues. CDR3 DNA sequence: TGTGCCAGCAGGGACGCCGCCTACGAGCAGTACTTC. It yields the protein CASRDAAYEQYF. Full variable domain (missing parts from reference TRBV7-2 and TRBJ2-7): GAGVSQSPSNKVTEKGKDVELRCDPISGHTALYWYRQSLGQGLEFLIYFQGNSAPDKSGLPSDRFSAERTGGSVSTLTIQRTQQEDSAVYLCASRDAAYEQYFGPGTRLTVT.

The rearrangement uses TRBV6-5 and TRBJ2-5; a possible D gene is TRBD1 (7 bases). The CDR3 has 14 amino acids. Trimming took off 1 base at V and 5 bases at J, with 11 bases between the two ends. Looked up from germline, CDR1 is MNHEY and CDR2 is SVGAGI. The CDR3 protein is CASSYFGGGETQYF. The CDR3 region has the DNA TGTGCCAGCAGTTACTTTGGAGGGGGCGAGACCCAGTACTTC.